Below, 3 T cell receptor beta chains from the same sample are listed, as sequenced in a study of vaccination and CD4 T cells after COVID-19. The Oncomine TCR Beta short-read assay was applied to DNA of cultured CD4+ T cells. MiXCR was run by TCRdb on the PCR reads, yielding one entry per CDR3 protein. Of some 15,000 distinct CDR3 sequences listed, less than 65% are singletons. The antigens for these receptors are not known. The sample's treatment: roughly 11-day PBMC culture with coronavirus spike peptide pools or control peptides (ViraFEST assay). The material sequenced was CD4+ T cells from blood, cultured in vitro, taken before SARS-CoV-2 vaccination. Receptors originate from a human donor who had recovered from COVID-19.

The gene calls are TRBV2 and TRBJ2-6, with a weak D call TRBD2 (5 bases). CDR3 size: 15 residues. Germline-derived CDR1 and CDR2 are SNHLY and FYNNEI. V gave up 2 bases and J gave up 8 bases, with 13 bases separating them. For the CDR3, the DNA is TGTGCCAGCAGTGAATTACAAAGAGGGTCCAACGTCCTGACTTTC. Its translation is CASSELQRGSNVLTF.

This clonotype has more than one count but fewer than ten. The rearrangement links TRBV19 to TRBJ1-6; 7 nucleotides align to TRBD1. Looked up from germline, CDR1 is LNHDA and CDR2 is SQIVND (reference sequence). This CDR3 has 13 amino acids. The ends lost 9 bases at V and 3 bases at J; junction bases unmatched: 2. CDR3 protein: CASRDSYNSPLHF. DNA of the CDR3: TGTGCCAGCAGGGACAGCTATAATTCACCCCTCCACTTT.

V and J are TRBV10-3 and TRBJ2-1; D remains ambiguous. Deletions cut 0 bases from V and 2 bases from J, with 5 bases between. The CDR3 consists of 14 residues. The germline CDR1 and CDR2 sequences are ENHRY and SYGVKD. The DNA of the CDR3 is TGTGCCATCAGTGAGTCGAACCCCTACAATGAGCAGTTCTTC. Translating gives CAISESNPYNEQFF.